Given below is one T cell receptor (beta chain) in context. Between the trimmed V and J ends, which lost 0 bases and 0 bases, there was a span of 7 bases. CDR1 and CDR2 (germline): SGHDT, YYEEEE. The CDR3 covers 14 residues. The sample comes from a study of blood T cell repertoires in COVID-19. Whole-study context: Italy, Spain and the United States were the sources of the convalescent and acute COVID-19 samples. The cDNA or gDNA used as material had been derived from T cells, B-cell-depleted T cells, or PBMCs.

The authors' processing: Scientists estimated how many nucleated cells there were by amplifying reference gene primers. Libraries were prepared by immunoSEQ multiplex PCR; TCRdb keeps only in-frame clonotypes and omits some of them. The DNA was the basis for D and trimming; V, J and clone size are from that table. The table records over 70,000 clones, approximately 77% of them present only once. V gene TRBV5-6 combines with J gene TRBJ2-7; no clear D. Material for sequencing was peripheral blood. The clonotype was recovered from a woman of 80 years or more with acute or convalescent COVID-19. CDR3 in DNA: TGTGCCAGCAGCTTGGACTTCACCTCCTACGAGCAGTACTTC. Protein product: CASSLDFTSYEQYF.